This T cell receptor beta chain was sequenced in a study of OX40 agonist ivuxolimab in advanced cancers. About the research overall: Two patients with cutaneous melanoma and one with hepatocellular carcinoma, three in total, showed partial responses.

Per germline, CDR1 SGDLS and CDR2 YYNGEE. Deletions cut 4 bases from V and 2 bases from J, with 14 bases between. The CDR3 is 15 residues long. This table comes from immunoSEQ multiplex PCR, and its TCRdb copy is limited to in-frame clones, with some not included. Among 60,000 to 100,000 clones listed, roughly 90% were seen once. Study findings and constraints: CD4+ and CD8+ blood T cells expanded clonally by week 6 at 0.1 to 3.0 mg/kg. The study found that CD8+ T cells averaged more expanded clones than CD4+.

Comment on this clone: Antigen specificity is unknown.

The input for sequencing was CD4+ or CD8+ T cells sorted from blood, taken in a trial of the OX40 agonist ivuxolimab. This clonotype was obtained from an adult with an advanced solid tumor such as melanoma, head and neck, liver or kidney cancer. This chain links TRBV9 with TRBJ2-3, with D possibly being TRBD1 or TRBD2 (5 bases each). The CDR3 loop reads CASSPRDQSTDTQYF. In nucleotides, the CDR3 is TGTGCCAGCAGCCCCCGGGACCAGTCCACAGATACGCAGTATTTT.